This record looks at one T cell receptor (beta chain) sequence and its context. The source of the sample is a study of Ad26.COV2.S vaccination and SARS-CoV-2 variants. Turning to the study itself: Participant was drawn from the COV1001 Ad26.COV2.S trial arm.

The germline V and J ends were trimmed by 5 bases and 6 bases, with 14 bases remaining between them. Germline assignment: CDR1 LGHDT and CDR2 YNNKEL (reference sequence). The CDR3 spans 14 residues. Specified treatment: around 19 received Ad26.COV2.S at low or high dose, single or two shots; five or six received placebo; per-sample allocation not given. Material that was analyzed had been drawn on day 63 after the first vaccine or placebo injection. Only in-frame clones appear in the TCRdb table, and some are missing; sequencing was by immunoSEQ multiplex PCR. The sample shows approximately 300,000 clones, around four fifths of them seen only once.

The sample in question was peripheral blood, obtained in a trial of Ad26.COV2.S vaccine versus placebo. The chain combines TRBV3-1 (or the pseudogene TRBV3-2) with TRBJ1-5, with a weak D call TRBD1 (6 bases). This clonotype was sampled from a person aged 18-65 years who received the Ad26.COV2.S COVID-19 vaccine or a placebo. CDR3 sequence: CASSLAQGGQPQHF. The DNA for the CDR3 is TGTGCCAGCAGCTTGGCACAGGGTGGTCAGCCCCAGCATTTT.